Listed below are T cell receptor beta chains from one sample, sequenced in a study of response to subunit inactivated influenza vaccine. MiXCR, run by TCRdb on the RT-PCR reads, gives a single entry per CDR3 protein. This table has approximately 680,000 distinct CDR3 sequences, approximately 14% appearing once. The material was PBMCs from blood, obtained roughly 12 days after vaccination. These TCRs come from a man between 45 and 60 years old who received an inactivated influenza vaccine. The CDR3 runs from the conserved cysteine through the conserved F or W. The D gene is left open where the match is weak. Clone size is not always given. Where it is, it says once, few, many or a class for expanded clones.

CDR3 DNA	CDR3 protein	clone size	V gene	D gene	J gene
TGTGCCAGCAGCTTAGCGCTGGCAGGGGGTATGGACGAGCAGTACTTC	CASSLALAGGMDEQYF	few	TRBV7-9	TRBD1	TRBJ2-7
TGCAGCGTTGCGTCTAGCGGGAGAAGTGAGCAGTTCTTC	CSVASSGRSEQFF	many	TRBV29-1	TRBD2	TRBJ2-1
TGCAGCGTCGCCGATCCCGGGACAGGGGAGACCCAGTACTTC	CSVADPGTGETQYF	few	TRBV29-1	TRBD1	TRBJ2-5
TGTGCCAGCAGCCCGGATGGGACAGGGTACTACGAGCAGTACTTC	CASSPDGTGYYEQYF	-	TRBV7-2	TRBD1	TRBJ2-7
TGTGCCAGCAGTTTTCAGGGCCTCAGCAATCAGCCCCAGCATTTT	CASSFQGLSNQPQHF	-	TRBV12-3/TRBV12-4	-	TRBJ1-5
TGCAGTGCTACCCAGGTGGGGGGCACAGATACGCAGTATTTT	CSATQVGGTDTQYF	-	TRBV20-1	-	TRBJ2-3
TGTGCCAGCAGCTTGACTCAGGGGGCGACCAATTCACCCCTCCACTTT	CASSLTQGATNSPLHF	-	TRBV7-2	TRBD1	TRBJ1-6
TGTGCCATCAGCGAAGGGATGGCGATAGATACGCAGTATTTT	CAISEGMAIDTQYF	many	TRBV10-3	-	TRBJ2-3
TGCAGCGTTGTCGGACAGTCCTACGAGCAGTACTTC	CSVVGQSYEQYF	few	TRBV29-1	-	TRBJ2-7
TGTGCCACCAGCAGAGATCCGGGTAGTTGGGCTCAAAGCTCCTACAATGAGCAGTTCTTC	CATSRDPGSWAQSSYNEQFF	-	TRBV15	-	TRBJ2-1
TGTGCCAGCAGCTTCTCAGGGAGGGATAATTCACCCCTCCACTTT	CASSFSGRDNSPLHF	few	TRBV13	-	TRBJ1-6
TGTGCCAGCAGTTACTCGATAAGTTCGGCTAGCGGGAAAAACATTCAGTACTTC	CASSYSISSASGKNIQYF	-	TRBV6-2/TRBV6-3	TRBD2	TRBJ2-4
TGTGCCACCAGCAGAGCCTTGACAGGGGGTGGACAGGATACGCAGTATTTT	CATSRALTGGGQDTQYF	-	TRBV15	TRBD1	TRBJ2-3
TGTGCCAGCAGCCAAGATACGGCGATCATGAACACTGAAGCTTTCTTT	CASSQDTAIMNTEAFF	many	TRBV3-1	-	TRBJ1-1
TGTGCCAGCAGCTCACGACAGGAAACCTACGAGCAGTACTTC	CASSSRQETYEQYF	-	TRBV7-2	-	TRBJ2-7
TGTGCCAGCAGCCAATCCAAGGCTAGCGGGAGTTACAATGAGCAGTTCTTC	CASSQSKASGSYNEQFF	-	TRBV4-2	TRBD2	TRBJ2-1
TGTGCCAGCAGCTTAGGGGGCCCCGCGGCCCAGCATTTT	CASSLGGPAAQHF	-	TRBV7-2	-	TRBJ1-5
TGTGCCAGCGTCTTAGCGGAGGGGGCGTATGGTTCACCCCTCCACTTT	CASVLAEGAYGSPLHF	-	TRBV7-2	TRBD1	TRBJ1-6
TGTGCCAGCAGCTTGAGTCTTGGGCGTCAAGAGACCCAGTACTTC	CASSLSLGRQETQYF	many	TRBV7-6	-	TRBJ2-5
TGTGCCAGCACCGACAGGGCCTCTAATTCACCCCTCCACTTT	CASTDRASNSPLHF	many	TRBV3-1	TRBD1	TRBJ1-6
TGTGCCAGCAGCTTTGGACGGCTGGGAGACAATGAGCAGTTCTTC	CASSFGRLGDNEQFF	few	TRBV7-9	-	TRBJ2-1
TGCAGTGCTAGTAGGAGGACAGATACGCAGTATTTT	CSASRRTDTQYF	few	TRBV20-1	-	TRBJ2-3
TGTGCCAGCAGTTTATTCTCGGGGTCAGATACGCAGTATTTT	CASSLFSGSDTQYF	few	TRBV12-3/TRBV12-4	-	TRBJ2-3
TGTGCCAGCAGCCCATCGAGGGTGGTTGAGACCCAGTACTTC	CASSPSRVVETQYF	-	TRBV11-2	-	TRBJ2-5
TGTGCCAGCAGCGAAGGACTAGCCCGGGAGACCCAGTACTTC	CASSEGLARETQYF	few	TRBV7-2	TRBD2	TRBJ2-5
TGTGCCAGCAGCTTAGCGCCTGCCAGGGGAGAGACCCAGTACTTC	CASSLAPARGETQYF	-	TRBV7-8	-	TRBJ2-5
TGTGCCAGCAGTGAACTGTCGCCGGAGAACACTGAAGCTTTCTTT	CASSELSPENTEAFF	few	TRBV6-1	-	TRBJ1-1
TGTGCCAGCAGCGGATTGGGCGTAAACACTGAAGCTTTCTTT	CASSGLGVNTEAFF	many	TRBV7-2	-	TRBJ1-1
TGCGCCAGCAGCTTGAATACAGGGAGCAATCAGCCCCAGCATTTT	CASSLNTGSNQPQHF	few	TRBV5-1	-	TRBJ1-5
TGTGCCAGCAGCTTACACAGTCGGTACGAGCAGTACTTC	CASSLHSRYEQYF	-	TRBV7-2	-	TRBJ2-7
TGCAGTGCTCCTCGACAGGGCACAGATACGCAGTATTTT	CSAPRQGTDTQYF	few	TRBV20-1	-	TRBJ2-3
TGTGCCAGCAGCGCGACCGGGACCCGGGAGACCCAGTACTTC	CASSATGTRETQYF	-	TRBV9	-	TRBJ2-5
TGCGCCAGCAGCCAAGACACAGAGCTAACCTACGAGCAGTACTTC	CASSQDTELTYEQYF	-	TRBV4-3	-	TRBJ2-7
TGCAGTGCCCCGGGACAGAACTCCATTAATACGCAGTATTTT	CSAPGQNSINTQYF	-	TRBV20-1	TRBD1	TRBJ2-3
TGTGCCAGCAGCCAAGATAATAGGCTCCGAGATTCACCCCTCCACTTT	CASSQDNRLRDSPLHF	few	TRBV4-2	-	TRBJ1-6
TGCAGTGCTATGACTAGCGGGAGGCCCCGCGAGCAGTACTTC	CSAMTSGRPREQYF	many	TRBV20-1	TRBD2	TRBJ2-7
TGCGCCAGCAGCCGGGCCGACCTTACCTACGAGCAGTACTTC	CASSRADLTYEQYF	few	TRBV5-1	-	TRBJ2-7
TGTGCCAGCAGTTTAGAGGACTACGAGCAGTACTTC	CASSLEDYEQYF	few	TRBV12-3/TRBV12-4	-	TRBJ2-7
TGCAGTGCTAGTCCAGCGGCCACTGGCTACACCTTC	CSASPAATGYTF	many	TRBV20-1	-	TRBJ1-2
TGTGCCAGCAGTTTCTCAATTTACACTATCGATGGCTACACCTTC	CASSFSIYTIDGYTF	-	TRBV28	-	TRBJ1-2
TGTGCCAGCAGCCCGCAAAGCCCTAGACAGGGGGCGCGGTACAATGAGCAGTTCTTC	CASSPQSPRQGARYNEQFF	-	TRBV7-3	TRBD1	TRBJ2-1
TGTGCCATCAGTGAGACGGGACGGAGCTCCTATAATTCACCCCTCCACTTT	CAISETGRSSYNSPLHF	-	TRBV10-3	-	TRBJ1-6
TGTGCCAGCAGCGAAGGACAGAGGGGAAATTCACCCCTCCACTTT	CASSEGQRGNSPLHF	-	TRBV9	-	TRBJ1-6
TGTGCCAGCAGCTCCGCGTGGCGGGGCGGCTCCTACGAGCAGTACTTC	CASSSAWRGGSYEQYF	-	TRBV7-8	-	TRBJ2-7
TGCAGTGCTTCCTTAGCGGGAGGGGACAATGAGCAGTTCTTC	CSASLAGGDNEQFF	many	TRBV20-1	TRBD2	TRBJ2-1
TGTGCCAGCAGCCAGGGACAGGCGAATAATTCACCCCTCCACTTT	CASSQGQANNSPLHF	-	TRBV7-9	TRBD1	TRBJ1-6
TGTGCCAGCAGTTACTCGTTAGCGGGAGCGTTCGAGCAGTACTTC	CASSYSLAGAFEQYF	-	TRBV6-2/TRBV6-3	TRBD2	TRBJ2-7
TGCAGTGCTAGAGTACTAGCAGGGAGCACAGATACGCAGTATTTT	CSARVLAGSTDTQYF	-	TRBV20-1	-	TRBJ2-3
TGCAGTGCCAGCACTTCGAACACCGGGGAGCTGTTTTTT	CSASTSNTGELFF	-	TRBV20-1	-	TRBJ2-2
TGTGCCAGCAGTGAATCTGTGCGTGGGGAGACCCAGTACTTC	CASSESVRGETQYF	-	TRBV25-1	-	TRBJ2-5